Each of the 17 T cell receptor beta chains below was sequenced from the same sample in a study of blood T cell repertoires in COVID-19. Measured with immunoSEQ multiplex PCR; TCRdb has only the in-frame clones, and not every one. The data show roughly 160,000 clones, roughly nine tenths seen once. The specimen was peripheral blood. The origin of the receptors is a man between 60 and 75 years old with acute or convalescent COVID-19.

The rearrangement uses TRBV27 and TRBJ2-2, with 7 bases that match TRBD1. J gave up 6 bases and V 7 bases, and 2 bases lay outside the gene matches. From germline, CDR1 is MNHEY and CDR2 SMNVEV (reference sequence). The CDR3 extends over 12 amino acids. The CDR3, as DNA: TGTGCCAGCAATACAGGGGCCGGGGAGCTGTTTTTT. Encoded protein: CASNTGAGELFF.

This clone turned up a few times. The rearrangement joins TRBV11-3 to TRBJ1-1; D is unresolved. CDR1 and CDR2 from the germline V gene are SGHNT and YENEEA. V lost 8 bases, J lost 1 base, and 5 bases lay in between. The CDR3 has 11 residues. CDR3 DNA sequence: TGTGCCAGCGAGGGGAACACTGAAGCTTTCTTT. This gives the protein CASEGNTEAFF.

V usage is TRBV24-1 and J usage is TRBJ2-3; TRBD2 agrees at 12 bases. CDR1 and CDR2 from the germline V gene are KGHDR and SFDVKD. V trimming: 5 bases; J trimming: 6 bases; junction bases outside the gene matches: 2. This CDR3 is 14 amino acids long. The CDR3 bases are TGTGCCACCAGTGGACTAGCGGGGGTCGATACGCAGTATTTT. It encodes CATSGLAGVDTQYF.

V gene TRBV6-6 combines with J gene TRBJ1-5; TRBD1 aligns across 7 bases. Germline loops: CDR1 MNHNY, CDR2 SVGAGI (reference sequence). J lost 6 bases, V lost 5 bases, and 7 bases had no gene match. This CDR3 contains 14 residues. Here the CDR3 reads CASSKGGAVQPQHF. The CDR3 region has the DNA TGTGCCAGCAGTAAAGGGGGCGCGGTTCAGCCCCAGCATTTT.

This rearrangement joins TRBV27 to TRBJ2-5; D is possibly TRBD1 (5 bases). This CDR3 spans 16 amino acids. Germline V lookup: CDR1 MNHEY, CDR2 SMNVEV (reference sequence). V shed 6 bases and J shed 5 bases, with 22 bases lying between them. The CDR3 reads CASRPGSKGPWETQYF. CDR3 coding DNA: TGTGCCAGCAGACCCGGGTCGAAGGGGCCCTGGGAGACCCAGTACTTC.

This clone was seen once. The V and J genes are TRBV21-1 and TRBJ1-4. TRBV21-1 constitutes a pseudogene. The CDR3 loop spans 14 amino acids. This chain's CDR3 is CASSKTEGCEKLFF. CDR3 DNA sequence: TGTGCCAGCAGCAAAACTGAGGGTTGTGAAAAACTGTTTTTT.

The chain employs TRBV30 and TRBJ1-2; D possibly corresponds to TRBD1 (6 bases). Trimming took 1 base from V and 5 from J, leaving 14 bases between them. Germline assignment: CDR1 GTSNPN and CDR2 SVGIG (reference sequence). CDR3 length: 14 residues. CDR3 nucleotides: TGTGCCTGGAGTGATGGACAGCGGTGGTATGGCTACACCTTC. This codes for CAWSDGQRWYGYTF.

The V and J genes are TRBV19 and TRBJ2-1, with 8 bases lining up with TRBD2. V gave up 4 bases and J gave up 0 bases; unmatched junction bases: 5. The CDR3 has 16 residues. CDR1 and CDR2 from the germline V gene are LNHDA and SQIVND (reference sequence). The CDR3 spells CASSSTGTSSYNEQFF. The CDR3 DNA reads TGTGCCAGTAGTAGCACCGGGACTAGCTCCTACAATGAGCAGTTCTTC.

This clone was observed once. The rearrangement joins TRBV9 to TRBJ2-5, with D unresolved. Trimming took 0 bases from V and 2 from J, leaving 8 bases between them. In germline, CDR1 is SGDLS, CDR2 YYNGEE. The CDR3 runs 14 residues. The CDR3 is CASSVGRAQETQYF. CDR3 nucleotides: TGTGCCAGCAGCGTAGGGAGAGCACAAGAGACCCAGTACTTC.

The chain couples TRBV6-4 to TRBJ2-2; TRBD1 is a possible D gene (6 bases). This CDR3 spans 15 amino acids. V was trimmed by 5 bases and J by 0 bases, leaving 10 bases between them. Germline CDR1 and CDR2: MRHNA and SNTAGT. Written as DNA, the CDR3 is TGTGCCAGCAGTACAGGGTCCCCGAACACCGGGGAGCTGTTTTTT. Its protein product is CASSTGSPNTGELFF.

The chain employs TRBV4-2 and TRBJ2-5; 16 nucleotides line up with TRBD2. In germline, CDR1 is LGHNA, CDR2 YNFKEQ. The CDR3 has 20 amino acids. Trimming took 2 bases from V and 5 from J; bases not matched to a gene: 14. This CDR3 is CASSQSGTSGGAGFGETQYF. In DNA form, the CDR3 reads TGTGCCAGCAGCCAATCCGGGACTAGCGGGGGGGCTGGGTTTGGGGAGACCCAGTACTTC.

V is TRBV7-9 and J is TRBJ2-7; possible D gene TRBD1, 6 bases. This CDR3 is 12 amino acids long. The germline V gene has CDR1 SEHNR and CDR2 FQNEAQ (reference sequence). Trimming shortened V by 4 bases and J by 6 bases, and 10 bases separated the two germline ends. The CDR3 DNA follows: TGTGCCAGCAGCTCACAGGGTCCCGAGCAGTACGTC. It yields the protein CASSSQGPEQYV.

The rearrangement links TRBV6-1 to TRBJ1-2; unclear D gene. V lost 3 bases, J lost 2 bases, and 7 bases lay in between. The CDR3 is 13 residues long. The germline V gene has CDR1 MNHNS and CDR2 SASEGT. The CDR3 region is CASSDLGNYGYTF. The CDR3, as DNA: TGTGCCAGCAGTGATTTGGGCAACTATGGCTACACCTTC.

V is TRBV6-2 or TRBV6-3 and J is TRBJ2-3, with D unresolved. The CDR3 covers 13 residues. CDR1 MNHEY and CDR2 SVGEGT come from the germline V gene. V was trimmed by 5 bases and J by 6 bases, leaving 12 bases between them. The CDR3 reads CASSLLRSDTQYF. The CDR3 DNA reads as TGTGCCAGCAGTCTTCTACGTAGCGATACGCAGTATTTT.

In its sample, this clone was seen once. V usage is TRBV28 and J usage is TRBJ1-4; 9 bases are a match to TRBD1. This CDR3 region has 15 residues. V dropped 3 bases and J dropped 8; count of bases not matched to a gene: 7. Germline V gene data show CDR1 as MDHEN and CDR2 as SYDVKM. The CDR3 DNA is TGTGCCAGCAGTTTGTCCGACAGGGGGGGAGAAAAACTGTTTTTT. As protein: CASSLSDRGGEKLFF.

The V and J genes are TRBV18 and TRBJ1-1, with D tentatively TRBD1 (5 bases). CDR3 length: 16 residues. Germline CDR1 is KGHSH and CDR2 is LQKENI. Trimming removed 3 bases from V and 4 bases from J, with 18 bases in between. The CDR3 DNA sequence: TGTGCCAGCTCACCCCCATCGTTCGGGGGTAGCACTGAAGCTTTCTTT. Its translation: CASSPPSFGGSTEAFF.

The J gene is TRBJ2-1, the V gene TRBV12-5, with TRBD1 as a possible D gene (6 bases). Germline lookup yields CDR1 LGHNT and CDR2 FRNRAP. Trimming left V 1 base short and J 7 bases short, with 14 bases between. The CDR3 has 15 residues. CDR3 bases: TGTGCTAGTGGTTTGGGGACAGTGCAAGCTAATGAGCAGTTCTTC. It is translated as CASGLGTVQANEQFF.